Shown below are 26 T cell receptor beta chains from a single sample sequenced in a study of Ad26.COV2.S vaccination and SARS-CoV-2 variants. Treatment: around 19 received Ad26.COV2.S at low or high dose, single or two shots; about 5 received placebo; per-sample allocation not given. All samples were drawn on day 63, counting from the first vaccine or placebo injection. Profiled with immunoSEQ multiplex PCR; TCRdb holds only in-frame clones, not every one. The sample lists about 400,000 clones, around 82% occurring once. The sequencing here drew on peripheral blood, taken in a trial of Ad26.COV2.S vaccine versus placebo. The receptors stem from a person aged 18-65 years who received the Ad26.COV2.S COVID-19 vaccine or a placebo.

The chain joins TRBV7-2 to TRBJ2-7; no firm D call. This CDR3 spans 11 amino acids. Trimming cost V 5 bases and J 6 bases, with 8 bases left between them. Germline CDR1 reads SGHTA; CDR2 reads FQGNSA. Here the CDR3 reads CASSVNREQYF. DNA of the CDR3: TGTGCCAGCAGCGTAAATCGCGAGCAGTACTTC.

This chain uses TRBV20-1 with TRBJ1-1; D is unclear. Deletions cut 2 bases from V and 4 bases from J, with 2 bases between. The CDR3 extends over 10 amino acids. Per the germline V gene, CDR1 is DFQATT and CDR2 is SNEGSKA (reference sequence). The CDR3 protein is CSARPTEAFF. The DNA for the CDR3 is TGCAGTGCTAGACCCACTGAAGCTTTCTTT.

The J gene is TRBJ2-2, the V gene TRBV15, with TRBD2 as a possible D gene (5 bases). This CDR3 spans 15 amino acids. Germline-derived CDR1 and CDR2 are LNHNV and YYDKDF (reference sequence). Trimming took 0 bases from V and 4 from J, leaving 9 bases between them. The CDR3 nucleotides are TGTGCCACCAGCAGAGATCCGGGGTTCACCGGGGAGCTGTTTTTT. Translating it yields CATSRDPGFTGELFF.

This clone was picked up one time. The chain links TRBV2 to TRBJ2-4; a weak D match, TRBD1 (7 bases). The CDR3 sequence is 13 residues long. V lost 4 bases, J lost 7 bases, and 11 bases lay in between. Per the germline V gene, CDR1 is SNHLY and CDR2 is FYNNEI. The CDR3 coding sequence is TGTGCCAGCAGTGGGGCAGGGGGGAACATTCAGTACTTC. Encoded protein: CASSGAGGNIQYF.

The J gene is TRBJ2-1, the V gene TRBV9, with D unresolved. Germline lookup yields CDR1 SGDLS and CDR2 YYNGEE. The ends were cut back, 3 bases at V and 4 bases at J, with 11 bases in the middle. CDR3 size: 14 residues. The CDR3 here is CASSEGTSYNEQFF. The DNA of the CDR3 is TGTGCCAGCAGCGAGGGAACATCATACAATGAGCAGTTCTTC.

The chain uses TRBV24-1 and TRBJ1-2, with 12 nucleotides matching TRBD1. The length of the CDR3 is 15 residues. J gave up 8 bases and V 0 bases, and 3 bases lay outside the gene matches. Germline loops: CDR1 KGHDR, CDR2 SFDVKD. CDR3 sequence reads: CATSDLGTGGDGYTF. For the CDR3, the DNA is TGTGCCACCAGTGATTTGGGGACAGGGGGCGACGGCTACACCTTC.

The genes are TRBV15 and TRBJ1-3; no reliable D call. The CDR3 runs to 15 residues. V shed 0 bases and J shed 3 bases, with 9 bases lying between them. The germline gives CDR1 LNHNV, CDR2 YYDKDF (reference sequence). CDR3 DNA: TGTGCCACCAGCAGAGATGTGCAAAATGGAAACACCATATATTTT. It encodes CATSRDVQNGNTIYF.

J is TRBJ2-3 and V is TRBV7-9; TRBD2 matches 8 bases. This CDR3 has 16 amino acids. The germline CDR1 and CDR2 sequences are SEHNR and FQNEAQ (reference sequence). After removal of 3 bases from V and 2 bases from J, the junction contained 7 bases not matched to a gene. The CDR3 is CASSFRRGAYTDTQYF. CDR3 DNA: TGTGCCAGCAGCTTTCGGCGGGGGGCTTACACAGATACGCAGTATTTT.

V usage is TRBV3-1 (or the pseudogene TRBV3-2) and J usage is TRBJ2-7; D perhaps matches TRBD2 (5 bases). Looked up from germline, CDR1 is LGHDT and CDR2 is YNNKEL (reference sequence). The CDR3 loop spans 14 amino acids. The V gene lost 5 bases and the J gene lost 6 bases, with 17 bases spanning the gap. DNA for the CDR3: TGTGCCAGCAGCTTAGGGCCGGGGTCGGTCGAGCAGTACTTC. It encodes CASSLGPGSVEQYF.

The CDR3 sequence is CSVSTGGNIQYF. The CDR3 DNA follows: TGCAGCGTGTCGACAGGGGGGAACATTCAGTACTTC. The genes are TRBV29-1 and TRBJ2-4; TRBD1 matches 9 bases. V lost 6 bases to trimming and J lost 7 bases; unmatched junction nucleotides: 4. The CDR3 is made up of 12 amino acids. Germline V gene data show CDR1 as SQVTM and CDR2 as ANQGSEA.

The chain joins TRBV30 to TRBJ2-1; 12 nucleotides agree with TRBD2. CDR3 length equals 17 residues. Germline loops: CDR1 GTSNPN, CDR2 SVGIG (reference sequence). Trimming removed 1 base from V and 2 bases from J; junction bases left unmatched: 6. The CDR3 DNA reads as TGTGCCTGGAGTGCTACCAGGACTAGCGGGACCTACAATGAGCAGTTCTTC. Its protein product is CAWSATRTSGTYNEQFF.

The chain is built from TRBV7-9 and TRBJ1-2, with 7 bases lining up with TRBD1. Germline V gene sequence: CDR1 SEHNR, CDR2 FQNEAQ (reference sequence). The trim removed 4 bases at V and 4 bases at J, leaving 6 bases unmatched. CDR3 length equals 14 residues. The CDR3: CASSSTGHTYGYTF. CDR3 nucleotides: TGTGCCAGCAGCTCGACAGGGCATACCTATGGCTACACCTTC.

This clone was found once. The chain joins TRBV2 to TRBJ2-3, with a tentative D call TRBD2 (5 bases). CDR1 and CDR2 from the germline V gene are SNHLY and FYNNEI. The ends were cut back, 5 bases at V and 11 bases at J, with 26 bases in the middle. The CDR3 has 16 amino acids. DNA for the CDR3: TGTGCCAGCAGTTCAGCCCCGGGTGCCTCTGGAGGAAAGCAGTATTTT. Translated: CASSSAPGASGGKQYF.

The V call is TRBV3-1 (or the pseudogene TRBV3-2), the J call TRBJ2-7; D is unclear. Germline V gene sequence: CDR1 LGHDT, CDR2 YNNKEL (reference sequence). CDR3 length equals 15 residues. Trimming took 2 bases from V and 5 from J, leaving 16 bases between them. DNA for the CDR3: TGTGCCAGCAGCCAAACTGTCGGCGGCAAGAACGAGCAGTACTTC. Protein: CASSQTVGGKNEQYF.

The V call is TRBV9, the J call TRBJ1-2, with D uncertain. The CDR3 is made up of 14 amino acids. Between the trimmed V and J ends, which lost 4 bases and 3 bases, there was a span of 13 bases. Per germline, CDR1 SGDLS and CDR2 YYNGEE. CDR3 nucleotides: TGTGCCAGCAGCACTGCCCGGGCGGACTATGGCTACACCTTC. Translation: CASSTARADYGYTF.

The CDR3 reads CASSIGLFTDTQYF. CDR3 in DNA: TGTGCCAGTAGTATAGGACTGTTCACAGATACGCAGTATTTT. The chain recombines TRBV19 with TRBJ2-3, with D uncertain. The CDR3 is 14 amino acids. Per the germline V gene, CDR1 is LNHDA and CDR2 is SQIVND (reference sequence). Trimming took off 1 base at V and 2 bases at J, with 7 bases between the two ends.

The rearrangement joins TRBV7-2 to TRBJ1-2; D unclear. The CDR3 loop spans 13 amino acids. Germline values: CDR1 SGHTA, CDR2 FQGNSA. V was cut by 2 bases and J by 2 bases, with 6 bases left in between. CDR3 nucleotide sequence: TGTGCCAGCAGCTTAAACGGCAACTATGGCTACACCTTC. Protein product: CASSLNGNYGYTF.

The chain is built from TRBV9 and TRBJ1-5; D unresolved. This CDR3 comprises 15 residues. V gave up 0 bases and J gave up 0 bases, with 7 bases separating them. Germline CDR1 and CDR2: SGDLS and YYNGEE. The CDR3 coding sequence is TGTGCCAGCAGCGTAGGGGCTAATAGCAATCAGCCCCAGCATTTT. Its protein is CASSVGANSNQPQHF.

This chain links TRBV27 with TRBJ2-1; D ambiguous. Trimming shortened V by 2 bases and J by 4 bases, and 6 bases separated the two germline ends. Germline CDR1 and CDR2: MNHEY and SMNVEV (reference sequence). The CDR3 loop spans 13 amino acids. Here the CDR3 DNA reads TGTGCCAGCAGTTTAGAAGGTTACAATGAGCAGTTCTTC. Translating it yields CASSLEGYNEQFF.

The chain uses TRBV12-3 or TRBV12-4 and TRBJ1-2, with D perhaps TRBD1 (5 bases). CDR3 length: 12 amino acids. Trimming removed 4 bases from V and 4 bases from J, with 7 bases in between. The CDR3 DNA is TGTGCCAGCAGTTATGACAGCTATGGCTACACCTTC. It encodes CASSYDSYGYTF.

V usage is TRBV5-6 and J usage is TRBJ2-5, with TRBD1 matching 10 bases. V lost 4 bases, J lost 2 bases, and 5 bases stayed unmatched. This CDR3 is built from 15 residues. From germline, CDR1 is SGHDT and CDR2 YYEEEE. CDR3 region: CASSTMGQGQETQYF. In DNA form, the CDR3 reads TGTGCCAGCAGCACAATGGGACAGGGGCAAGAGACCCAGTACTTC.

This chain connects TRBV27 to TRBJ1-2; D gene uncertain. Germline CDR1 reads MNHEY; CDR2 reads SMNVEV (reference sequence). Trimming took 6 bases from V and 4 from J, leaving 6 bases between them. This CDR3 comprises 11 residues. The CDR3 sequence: CASRNIYGYTF. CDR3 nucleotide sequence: TGTGCCAGCAGAAACATCTATGGCTACACCTTC.

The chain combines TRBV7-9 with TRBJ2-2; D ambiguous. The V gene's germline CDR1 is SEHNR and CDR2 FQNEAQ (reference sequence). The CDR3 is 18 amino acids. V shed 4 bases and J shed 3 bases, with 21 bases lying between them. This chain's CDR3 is CASSSFPGRGRYTGELFF. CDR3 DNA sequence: TGTGCCAGCAGCTCCTTCCCCGGACGTGGGCGGTACACCGGGGAGCTGTTTTTT.

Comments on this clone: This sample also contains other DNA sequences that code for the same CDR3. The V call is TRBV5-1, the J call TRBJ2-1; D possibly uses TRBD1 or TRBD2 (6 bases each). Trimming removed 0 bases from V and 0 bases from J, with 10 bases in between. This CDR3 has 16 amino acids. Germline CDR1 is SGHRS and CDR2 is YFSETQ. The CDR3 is CASSLGLGGSYNEQFF. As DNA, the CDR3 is TGCGCCAGCAGCTTGGGACTAGGGGGCTCCTACAATGAGCAGTTCTTC.

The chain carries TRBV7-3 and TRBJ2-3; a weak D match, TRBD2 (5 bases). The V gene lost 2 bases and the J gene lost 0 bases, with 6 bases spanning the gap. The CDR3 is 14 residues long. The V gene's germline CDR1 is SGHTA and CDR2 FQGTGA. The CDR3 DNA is TGTGCCAGCAGCTTAGCGGGTAGCACAGATACGCAGTATTTT. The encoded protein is CASSLAGSTDTQYF.

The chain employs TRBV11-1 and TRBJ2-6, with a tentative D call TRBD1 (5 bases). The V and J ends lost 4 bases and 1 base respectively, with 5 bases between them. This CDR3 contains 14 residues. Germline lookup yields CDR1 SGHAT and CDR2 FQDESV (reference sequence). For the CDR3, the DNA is TGTGCCAGCAGCTCAGGGTCTGGGGCCAACGTCCTGACTTTC. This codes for CASSSGSGANVLTF.